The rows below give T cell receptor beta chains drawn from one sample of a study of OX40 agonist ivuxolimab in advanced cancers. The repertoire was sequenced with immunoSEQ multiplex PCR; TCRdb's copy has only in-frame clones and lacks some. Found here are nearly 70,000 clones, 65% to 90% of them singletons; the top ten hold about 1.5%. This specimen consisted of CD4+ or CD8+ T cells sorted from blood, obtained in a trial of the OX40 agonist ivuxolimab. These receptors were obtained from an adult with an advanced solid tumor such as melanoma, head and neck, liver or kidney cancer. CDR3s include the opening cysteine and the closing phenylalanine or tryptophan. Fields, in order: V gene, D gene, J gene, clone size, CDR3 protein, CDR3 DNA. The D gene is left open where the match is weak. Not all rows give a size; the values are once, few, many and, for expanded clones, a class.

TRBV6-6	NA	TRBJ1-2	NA	CASSYWGAGYTF	TGTGCCAGCAGTTACTGGGGGGCTGGCTACACCTTC
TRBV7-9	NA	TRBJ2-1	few	CASSLGGTLSSYNEQFF	TGTGCCAGCAGCTTAGGTGGGACCTTGAGCTCCTACAATGAGCAGTTCTTC
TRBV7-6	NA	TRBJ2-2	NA	CASSSQGRTGELFF	TGTGCCAGCAGCTCGCAGGGGAGGACCGGGGAGCTGTTTTTT
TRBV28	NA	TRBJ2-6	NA	CASRAQVAGANVLTF	TGTGCCAGCAGGGCACAGGTGGCTGGGGCCAACGTCCTGACTTTC
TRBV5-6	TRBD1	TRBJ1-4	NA	CASSSLTGTGEEKLFF	TGTGCCAGCAGCTCGCTGACCGGGACAGGGGAGGAAAAACTGTTTTTT
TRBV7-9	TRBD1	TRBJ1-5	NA	CASSADRGYSNQPQHF	TGTGCCAGCAGCGCCGACAGGGGATATAGCAATCAGCCCCAGCATTTT
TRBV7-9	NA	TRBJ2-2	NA	CASSLRATQNTGELFF	TGTGCCAGCAGCTTAAGGGCGACACAGAACACCGGGGAGCTGTTTTTT
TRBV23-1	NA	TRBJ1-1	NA	CARPRLNRYGNTEAFF	TGCGCCAGGCCCCGATTGAACAGGTACGGGAACACTGAAGCTTTCTTT
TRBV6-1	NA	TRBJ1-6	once	CASSGAGDNSPLHF	TGTGCCAGCTCCGGGGCAGGGGATAATTCACCCCTCCACTTT
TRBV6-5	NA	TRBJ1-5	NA	CASSYAGVLNQPQHF	TGTGCCAGCAGTTACGCAGGGGTCCTCAATCAGCCCCAGCATTTT
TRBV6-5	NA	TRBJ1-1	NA	CASSRGLGTEAFF	TGTGCCAGCAGTCGGGGGCTGGGCACTGAAGCTTTCTTT
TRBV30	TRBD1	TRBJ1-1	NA	CAWAIRPGGATEAFF	TGTGCCTGGGCCATCCGACCAGGGGGCGCAACTGAAGCTTTCTTT
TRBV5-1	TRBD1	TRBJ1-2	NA	CASSLGVGQGGRDYGYTF	TGCGCCAGCAGCTTGGGAGTAGGACAGGGCGGTAGAGACTATGGCTACACCTTC
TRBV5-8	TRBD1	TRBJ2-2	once	CASMPGTGVVTGELFF	TGTGCCAGTATGCCTGGGACAGGGGTGGTCACCGGGGAGCTGTTTTTT
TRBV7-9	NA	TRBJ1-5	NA	CASSSVYGDQPQHF	TGTGCCAGCAGCAGCGTATACGGGGATCAGCCCCAGCATTTT
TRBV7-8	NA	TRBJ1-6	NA	CASSLRLQGSEPLHF	TGTGCCAGCAGCCTCAGATTACAGGGTTCGGAACCCCTCCACTTT
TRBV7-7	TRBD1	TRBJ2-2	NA	CASSPGTANTGELFF	TGTGCCAGCAGCCCGGGGACAGCGAACACCGGGGAGCTGTTTTTT
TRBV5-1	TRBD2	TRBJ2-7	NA	CASSFLAGGSYEQYF	TGCGCCAGCAGCTTTTTGGCGGGGGGCTCCTACGAGCAGTACTTC
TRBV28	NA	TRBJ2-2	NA	CATKQGDDTGELFF	TGTGCCACCAAACAGGGTGACGACACCGGGGAGCTGTTTTTT
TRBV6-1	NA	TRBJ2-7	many	CASTDGAPYEQYF	TGTGCCAGCACCGACGGAGCTCCCTACGAGCAGTACTTC
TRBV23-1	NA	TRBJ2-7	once	CASRRELVSYEQYF	TGCGCCTCCCGCAGGGAATTAGTCTCCTACGAGCAGTACTTC
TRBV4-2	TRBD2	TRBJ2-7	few	CASSRRTSGGSYEQYF	TGTGCCAGCAGCCGCCGGACTAGCGGGGGTTCCTACGAGCAGTACTTC
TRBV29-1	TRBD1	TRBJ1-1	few	CSVEGQGVTEAFF	TGCAGCGTTGAAGGACAGGGAGTCACTGAAGCTTTCTTT
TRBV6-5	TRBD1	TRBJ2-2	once	CASGRQGNTGELFF	TGTGCCAGCGGGCGACAGGGGAACACCGGGGAGCTGTTTTTT
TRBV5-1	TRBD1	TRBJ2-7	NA	CASSLDGPGQGYEQYF	TGCGCCAGCAGCTTGGATGGACCGGGACAGGGGTACGAGCAGTACTTC
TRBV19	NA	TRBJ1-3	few	CASRTVSTGNTIYF	TGTGCCAGTAGGACAGTTTCGACTGGAAACACCATATATTTT
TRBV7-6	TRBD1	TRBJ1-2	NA	CASSLGVGQAYGYTF	TGTGCCAGCAGCTTAGGGGTAGGACAGGCCTATGGCTACACCTTC
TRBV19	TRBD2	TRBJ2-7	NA	CASAPTSGGRQQYF	TGTGCCAGCGCCCCGACTAGCGGGGGCCGACAGCAGTACTTC
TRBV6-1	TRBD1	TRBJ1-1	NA	CASSGDRGHTEAFF	TGTGCCAGCAGTGGTGACAGGGGGCATACTGAAGCTTTCTTT
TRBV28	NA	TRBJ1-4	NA	CASSSPAGDEKLFF	TGTGCCAGCAGTTCCCCGGCCGGAGATGAAAAACTGTTTTTT
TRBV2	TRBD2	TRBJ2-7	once	CASSEVSGGSYEQYF	TGTGCCAGCAGTGAAGTTAGCGGGGGCTCCTACGAGCAGTACTTC
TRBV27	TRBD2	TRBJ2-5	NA	CASRYSGGPETQYF	TGTGCCAGCAGATATAGCGGGGGACCGGAGACCCAGTACTTC
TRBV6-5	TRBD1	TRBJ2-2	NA	CASRGQVPNTGELFF	TGTGCCAGCAGGGGACAGGTTCCGAACACCGGGGAGCTGTTTTTT
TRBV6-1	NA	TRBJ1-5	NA	CASSELQGSSQPQHF	TGTGCCAGCAGTGAACTCCAGGGATCCAGTCAGCCCCAGCATTTT
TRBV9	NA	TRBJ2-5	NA	CASSGRGPRRLGYETQYF	TGTGCCAGCAGCGGCAGGGGTCCCAGGAGGCTAGGCTACGAGACCCAGTACTTC
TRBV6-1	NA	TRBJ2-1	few	CASSDSYNEQFF	TGTGCCAGCAGTGACAGTTACAATGAGCAGTTCTTC
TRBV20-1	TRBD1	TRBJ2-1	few	CSPGQGSEQFF	TGCAGCCCGGGACAGGGGAGTGAGCAGTTCTTC
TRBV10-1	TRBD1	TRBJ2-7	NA	CASSESGQGSSYEQYF	TGCGCCAGCAGTGAGTCAGGACAGGGGAGCTCCTACGAGCAGTACTTC
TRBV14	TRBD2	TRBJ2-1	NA	CASSQPAGGLNEQFF	TGTGCCAGCAGCCAGCCAGCGGGGGGTCTCAATGAGCAGTTCTTC
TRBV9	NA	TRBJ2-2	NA	CASSVTGNTGELFF	TGTGCCAGCAGCGTTACAGGGAACACCGGGGAGCTGTTTTTT
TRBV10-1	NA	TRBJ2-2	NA	CASSPTTGELFF	TGCGCCAGCAGTCCAACCACCGGGGAGCTGTTTTTT
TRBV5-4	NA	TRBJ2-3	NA	CASSRYRTSSSTDTQYF	TGTGCCAGCAGCCGTTATCGGACGTCTTCGAGCACAGATACGCAGTATTTT